Each of the 14 T cell receptor beta chains below was sequenced from the same sample in a study of T-cell reconstitution after alpha-beta-depleted transplantation in children. Unique molecular identifiers were incorporated during preparation of the TCRbeta library. TCRdb re-called the PCR reads with MiXCR, one entry per CDR3 protein. The table lists under 400,000 distinct CDR3 sequences, about a quarter of them singletons. Specimen: PBMCs, mostly from graft donor cells, collected 180 days after TCRalphabeta/CD19-depleted stem cell transplant. These TCRs come from a male patient aged 10 to 17 who had a stem cell transplant for acute lymphoblastic leukemia, so the T cells may come from the graft donor.

This clonotype is a singleton in its sample. V and J are TRBV18 and TRBJ2-7; no firm D call. CDR3 length equals 14 residues. Deletions cut 4 bases from V and 5 bases from J, with 15 bases between. CDR1 is KGHSH and CDR2 is LQKENI in the germline V gene. Here the CDR3 DNA reads TGTGCCAGCTCACGAGATACGACACCCCACGAGCAGTACTTC. It specifies CASSRDTTPHEQYF.

This clonotype occurred a few times. The rearrangement links TRBV29-1 to TRBJ2-1, with 7 bases fitting TRBD2. The V gene's germline CDR1 is SQVTM and CDR2 ANQGSEA. Trimming cost V 5 bases and J 4 bases; bases outside gene matches: 20. There are 18 residues in the CDR3. This CDR3 is CSVRGQWREKGTYNEQFF. The CDR3 DNA sequence: TGCAGCGTTCGTGGGCAATGGCGGGAGAAGGGAACGTACAATGAGCAGTTCTTC.

The sample holds a few counts of this clonotype. CDR3 protein: CASSGVAGSYEQYF. In nucleotides, the CDR3 is TGTGCCAGCAGCGGAGTAGCGGGATCCTACGAGCAGTACTTC. The chain carries TRBV9 and TRBJ2-7, with 8 bases that match TRBD2. With V trimmed by 3 bases and J by 1 base, 3 bases remained unmatched. There are 14 residues in the CDR3. The V gene's germline CDR1 is SGDLS and CDR2 YYNGEE.

The chain links TRBV10-3 to TRBJ2-7; 12 bases agree with TRBD2. Per germline, CDR1 ENHRY and CDR2 SYGVKD. This CDR3 spans 16 amino acids. Trimming removed 6 bases from V and 2 bases from J; junction bases left unmatched: 8. The CDR3 region is CAIRDFRLAGAYEQYF. In DNA form, the CDR3 reads TGTGCCATCAGAGACTTCCGACTAGCGGGAGCCTACGAGCAGTACTTC.

The J gene is TRBJ2-1, the V gene TRBV12-3 or TRBV12-4; 8 bases agree with TRBD2. Trimming removed 3 bases from V and 5 bases from J; junction bases left unmatched: 6. The length of the CDR3 is 15 residues. Here the CDR3 reads CASSFGSGSHNEQFF. In DNA form, the CDR3 reads TGTGCCAGCAGTTTTGGGAGCGGGAGCCACAATGAGCAGTTCTTC.

The rearrangement joins TRBV18 to TRBJ2-7; 9 bases align to TRBD1. The V gene end was trimmed by 0 bases and the J gene end by 4 bases; junction bases not matched to a gene: 10. CDR3 length: 17 residues. Germline lookup yields CDR1 KGHSH and CDR2 LQKENI. Here the CDR3 reads CASSPPRSTGQGYEQYF. The CDR3 region has the DNA TGTGCCAGCTCACCACCGAGAAGTACGGGACAGGGTTACGAGCAGTACTTC.

The chain combines TRBV20-1 with TRBJ2-7; TRBD2 matches at 13 bases. With 5 bases clipped from V and 5 bases from J, the junction kept 6 bases outside the gene matches. The CDR3 has 14 amino acids. Germline loops: CDR1 DFQATT, CDR2 SNEGSKA (reference sequence). As DNA, the CDR3 is TGCAGTGCTCCCGGACTAGCGGGAGACAACGAGCAGTACTTC. This translates into CSAPGLAGDNEQYF.

This clonotype was found a few times. V is TRBV6-2 or TRBV6-3 and J is TRBJ2-7; unclear D gene. The CDR3 has 13 residues. V shed 7 bases and J shed 3 bases, with 13 bases lying between them. Germline CDR1 reads MNHEY; CDR2 reads SVGEGT. CDR3 loop: CASTRPSLYEQYF. The CDR3 DNA reads TGTGCCAGCACCCGACCCTCCCTCTACGAGCAGTACTTC.

This clonotype was counted only a few times. The genes are TRBV27 and TRBJ2-7; D is uncertain. The germline V gene has CDR1 MNHEY and CDR2 SMNVEV (reference sequence). V shed 1 base and J shed 4 bases, with 8 bases lying between them. The CDR3 length is 13 residues. CDR3 DNA sequence: TGTGCCAGCAGTTTATTACCTGATTACGAGCAGTACTTC. This sequence encodes CASSLLPDYEQYF.

The genes are TRBV10-3 and TRBJ2-7; TRBD1 matches 7 bases. After removal of 7 bases from V and 0 bases from J, the junction contained 6 bases not matched to a gene. Germline values: CDR1 ENHRY, CDR2 SYGVKD. CDR3 size: 14 residues. CDR3 amino acids: CAITQGQVSYEQYF. CDR3 DNA: TGTGCCATCACCCAAGGACAGGTCTCCTACGAGCAGTACTTC.

The genes are TRBV7-9 and TRBJ2-7, with 7 bases that match TRBD2. The CDR3 has 14 amino acids. Germline CDR1 and CDR2: SEHNR and FQNEAQ (reference sequence). J was trimmed by 0 bases and V by 9 bases; bases with no gene match: 8. The CDR3 reads CASLSGLSSYEQYF. The CDR3, as DNA: TGTGCCAGTCTTAGCGGGTTAAGCTCCTACGAGCAGTACTTC.

This clonotype was observed a few times. CDR3 in DNA: TGTGCCAGCAGTTTTGCTGAATCAGTCCGTGAAAAACTGTTTTTT. Translation: CASSFAESVREKLFF. The chain recombines TRBV12-3 or TRBV12-4 with TRBJ1-4, with unresolved D. The length of the CDR3 is 15 residues. Trimming removed 3 bases from V and 7 bases from J, with 15 bases in between.

The V and J genes are TRBV27 and TRBJ1-1; the match to TRBD1 covers 9 bases. The CDR3 totals 15 residues. Germline assignment: CDR1 MNHEY and CDR2 SMNVEV (reference sequence). Trimming took 2 bases from V and 5 from J; bases not matched to a gene: 6. The CDR3 DNA is TGTGCCAGCAGTTTAAGTGGACAGGGGTGGACTGAAGCTTTCTTT. This encodes CASSLSGQGWTEAFF.

The chain has TRBV18 and TRBJ2-4, with D perhaps matching TRBD2 (5 bases). Germline CDR1 KGHSH, CDR2 LQKENI. Trimming pared 5 bases from V and 14 bases from J, leaving 13 bases between. CDR3 size: 11 residues. CDR3 in DNA: TGTGCCAGCTCAAAAGGGAGAATGAAGTACTTC. Protein: CASSKGRMKYF.